This TCR beta chain emerged from a study of T cell responses to AZD1222 COVID-19 vaccine. Turning to the study itself: Timing groups of about 4 and about 12 weeks for second doses were pooled.

The sample holds one count of this clone. Its antigen is as yet unknown. This CDR3 is 16 amino acids long. Per the germline V gene, CDR1 is MNHEY and CDR2 is SVGEGT. With 2 bases clipped from V and 0 bases from J, the junction kept 5 bases outside the gene matches. Points from the study as a whole: Spike-specific TCR breadth rose after two AZD1222 doses, and depth rose as well.

Clones were sequenced by immunoSEQ multiplex PCR, and TCRdb holds only the in-frame ones, with some missing. The profile shows some 91,000 clones, 89% of them singletons. The TCR was taken from an adult in good health. Here the sequenced sample was peripheral blood, taken on day 0 of AZD1222 vaccination. V and J are TRBV6-2 or TRBV6-3 and TRBJ1-1; 8 positions agree with TRBD1. CDR3: CASSYRQGAMNTEAFF. The CDR3 DNA reads TGTGCCAGCAGTTACCGTCAGGGGGCCATGAACACTGAAGCTTTCTTT.